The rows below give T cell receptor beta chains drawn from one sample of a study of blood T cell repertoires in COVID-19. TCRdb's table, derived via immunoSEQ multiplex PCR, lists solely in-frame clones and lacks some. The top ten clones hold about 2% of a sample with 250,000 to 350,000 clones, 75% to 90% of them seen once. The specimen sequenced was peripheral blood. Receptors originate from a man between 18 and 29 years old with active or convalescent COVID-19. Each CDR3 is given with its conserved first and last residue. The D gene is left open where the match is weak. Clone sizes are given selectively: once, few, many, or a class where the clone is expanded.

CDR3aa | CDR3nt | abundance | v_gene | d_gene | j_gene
CASSGEFSYEQYF | TGTGCCAGCTCAGGGGAATTCTCCTACGAGCAGTACTTC | - | TRBV5-6 | - | TRBJ2-7
CASSKGQENTEAFF | TGCGCCAGCAGCAAGGGACAAGAGAACACTGAAGCTTTCTTT | - | TRBV5-1 | - | TRBJ1-1
CASSFLAGEGEQFF | TGCGCCAGCAGCTTCCTAGCGGGAGAGGGGGAGCAGTTCTTC | - | TRBV5-1 | TRBD2 | TRBJ2-1
CASSLTPGQGYNEQFF | TGTGCCAGCAGTCTAACCCCGGGACAGGGTTACAATGAGCAGTTCTTC | once | TRBV27 | TRBD1 | TRBJ2-1
CASSLTGGTNEKLFF | TGCGCCAGCAGCCTCACAGGGGGAACTAATGAAAAACTGTTTTTT | - | TRBV4-1 | TRBD1 | TRBJ1-4
CASSLVGVNTGELFF | TGCGCCAGCAGCTTGGTCGGAGTTAACACCGGGGAGCTGTTTTTT | - | TRBV5-1 | - | TRBJ2-2
CASSEGTSGNEQYF | TGCGCCAGCAGTGAGGGGACTAGCGGCAACGAGCAGTACTTC | - | TRBV10-1 | TRBD2 | TRBJ2-7
CASSSYRGVTEAFF | TGTGCCAGTAGTTCGTACAGGGGGGTGACTGAAGCTTTCTTT | - | TRBV19 | TRBD1 | TRBJ1-1
CASSPDRATDTQYF | TGTGCCAGCAGTCCGGACAGGGCCACAGATACGCAGTATTTT | - | TRBV6-5 | TRBD1 | TRBJ2-3
CSVETPGHNNEKLFF | TGCAGCGTAGAGACGCCGGGACATAATAATGAAAAACTGTTTTTT | - | TRBV29-1 | - | TRBJ1-4
CASSPTGQGNEKLFF | TGTGCCAGCAGCCCGACAGGACAGGGGAATGAAAAACTGTTTTTT | - | TRBV5-8 | TRBD1 | TRBJ1-4
CASSPEDSEAFF | TGCGCCAGCAGCCCCGAGGACAGTGAAGCTTTCTTT | - | TRBV4-3 | - | TRBJ1-1
CASNYGNQPQHF | TGTGCCAGTAACTACGGCAATCAGCCCCAGCATTTT | few | TRBV19 | - | TRBJ1-5
CASSLRAGYNEQFF | TGTGCCAGCAGTTTACGGGCGGGGTACAATGAGCAGTTCTTC | - | TRBV27 | - | TRBJ2-1
CASSLSGDQPQHF | TGTGCCAGCAGCTTATCAGGGGATCAGCCCCAGCATTTT | - | TRBV7-9 | - | TRBJ1-5
CASSLGHGLHF | TGTGCCAGCAGCCTAGGACATGGCCTCCACTTT | - | TRBV12-3/TRBV12-4 | - | TRBJ1-6
CASSSDSYTDTQYF | TGTGCCAGCAGTTCTGACAGCTACACAGATACGCAGTATTTT | - | TRBV5-5 | - | TRBJ2-3
CASSIVADEQFF | TGTGCCAGTAGTATAGTGGCCGATGAGCAGTTCTTC | - | TRBV19 | - | TRBJ2-1
CASSLGAQETQYF | TGCGCCAGCAGCTTGGGGGCACAAGAGACCCAGTACTTC | - | TRBV5-1 | - | TRBJ2-5